This TCR beta chain was obtained from a study of blood T cell repertoires in COVID-19. Overall study: From the United States, Italy and Spain came samples of acute and convalescent COVID-19.

Generated by immunoSEQ multiplex PCR, the TCRdb table keeps only in-frame clones and is missing some. The repertoire holds 55,000 to 70,000 clones, roughly 91% seen once, with around 7% in the top ten. This sequence originates from a man aged 40-49 years with COVID-19, enrolled during active disease. Sample: peripheral blood.

CDR3 in amino acids: CASSFGIAGGQKVETQYF. The CDR3 DNA reads as TGTGCCAGCAGCTTCGGGATAGCGGGGGGGCAGAAGGTTGAGACCCAGTACTTC. The gene calls are TRBV5-4 and TRBJ2-5; 11 nucleotides line up with TRBD2. The V and J ends lost 2 bases and 5 bases, in that order; junction bases with no gene match: 14. CDR1 and CDR2 (germline): SGHNT, YYREEE (reference sequence). The CDR3 runs to 18 residues. Full variable domain (rest looked up from reference TRBV5-4 and TRBJ2-5): ETGVTQSPTHLIKTRGQQVTLRCSSQSGHNTVSWYQQALGQGPQFIFQYYREEENGRGNFPPRFSGLQFPNYSSELNVNALELDDSALYLCASSFGIAGGQKVETQYFGPGTRLLVL.